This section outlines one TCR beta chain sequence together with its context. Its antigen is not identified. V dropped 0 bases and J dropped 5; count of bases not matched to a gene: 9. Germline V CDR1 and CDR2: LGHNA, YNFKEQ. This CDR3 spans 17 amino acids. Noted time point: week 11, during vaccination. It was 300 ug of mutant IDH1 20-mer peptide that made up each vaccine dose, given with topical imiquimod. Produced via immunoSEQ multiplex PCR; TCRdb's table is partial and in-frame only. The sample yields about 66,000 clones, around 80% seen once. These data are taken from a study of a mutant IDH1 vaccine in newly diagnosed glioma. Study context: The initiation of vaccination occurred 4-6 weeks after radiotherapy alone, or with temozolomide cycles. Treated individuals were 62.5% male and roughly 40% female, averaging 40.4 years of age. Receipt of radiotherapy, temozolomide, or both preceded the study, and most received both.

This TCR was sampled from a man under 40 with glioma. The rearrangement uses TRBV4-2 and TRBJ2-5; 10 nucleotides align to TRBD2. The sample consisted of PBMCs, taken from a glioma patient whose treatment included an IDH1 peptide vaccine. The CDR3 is CASSQDSIAGGRETQYF. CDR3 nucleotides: TGTGCCAGCAGCCAAGACTCAATAGCGGGGGGTCGGGAGACCCAGTACTTC.